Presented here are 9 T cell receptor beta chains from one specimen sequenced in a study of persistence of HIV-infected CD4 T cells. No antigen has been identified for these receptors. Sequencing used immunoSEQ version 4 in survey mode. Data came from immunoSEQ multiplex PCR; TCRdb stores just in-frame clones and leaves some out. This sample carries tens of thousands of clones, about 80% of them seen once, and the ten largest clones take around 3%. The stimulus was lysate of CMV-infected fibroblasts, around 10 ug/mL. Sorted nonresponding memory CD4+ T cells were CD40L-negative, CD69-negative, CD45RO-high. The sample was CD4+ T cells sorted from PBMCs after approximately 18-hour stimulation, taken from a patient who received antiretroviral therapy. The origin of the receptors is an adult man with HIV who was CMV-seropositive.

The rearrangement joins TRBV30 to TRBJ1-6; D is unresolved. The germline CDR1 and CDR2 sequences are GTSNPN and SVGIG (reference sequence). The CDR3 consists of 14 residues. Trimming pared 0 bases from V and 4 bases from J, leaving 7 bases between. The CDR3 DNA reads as TGTGCCTGGAGTGTCACGGGGTATAATTCACCCCTCCACTTT. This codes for CAWSVTGYNSPLHF.

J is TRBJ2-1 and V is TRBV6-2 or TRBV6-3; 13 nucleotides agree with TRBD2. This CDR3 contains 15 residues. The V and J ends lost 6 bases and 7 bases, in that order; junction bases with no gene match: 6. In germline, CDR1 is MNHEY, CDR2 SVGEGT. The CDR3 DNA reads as TGTGCCAGCAGCCCCGGGACTAGCGGGGCAAATGAGCAGTTCTTC. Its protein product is CASSPGTSGANEQFF.

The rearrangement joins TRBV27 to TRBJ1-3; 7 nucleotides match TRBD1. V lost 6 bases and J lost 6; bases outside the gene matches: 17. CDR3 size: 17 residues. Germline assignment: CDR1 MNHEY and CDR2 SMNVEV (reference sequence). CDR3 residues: CASSPRVTGTDANTIYF. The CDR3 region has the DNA TGTGCCAGCAGCCCCCGGGTGACAGGGACGGACGCAAACACCATATATTTT.

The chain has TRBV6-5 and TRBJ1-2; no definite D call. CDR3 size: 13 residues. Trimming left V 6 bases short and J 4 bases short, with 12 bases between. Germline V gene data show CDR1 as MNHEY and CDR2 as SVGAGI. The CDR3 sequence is CASSEGRRYGYTF. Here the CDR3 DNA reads TGTGCCAGCAGCGAGGGTCGGCGCTATGGCTACACCTTC.

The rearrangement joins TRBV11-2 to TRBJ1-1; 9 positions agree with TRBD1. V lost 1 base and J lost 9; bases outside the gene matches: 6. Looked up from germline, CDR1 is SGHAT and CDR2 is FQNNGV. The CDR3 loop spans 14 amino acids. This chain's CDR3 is CASSLARGQGKAFF. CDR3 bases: TGTGCCAGCAGCTTAGCCAGAGGACAGGGGAAAGCTTTCTTT. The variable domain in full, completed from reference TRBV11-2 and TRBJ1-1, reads EAGVAQSPRYKIIEKRQSVAFWCNPISGHATLYWYQQILGQGPKLLIQFQNNGVVDDSQLPKDRFSAERLKGVDSTLKIQPAKLEDSAVYLCASSLARGQGKAFFGQGTRLTVV.

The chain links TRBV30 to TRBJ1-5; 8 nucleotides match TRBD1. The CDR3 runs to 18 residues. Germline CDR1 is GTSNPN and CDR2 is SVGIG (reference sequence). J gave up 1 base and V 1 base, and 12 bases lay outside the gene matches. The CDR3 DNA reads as TGTGCCTGGAGTGCCTTTCTCCCCAGGGGGCACAGCAATCAGCCCCAGCATTTT. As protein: CAWSAFLPRGHSNQPQHF.

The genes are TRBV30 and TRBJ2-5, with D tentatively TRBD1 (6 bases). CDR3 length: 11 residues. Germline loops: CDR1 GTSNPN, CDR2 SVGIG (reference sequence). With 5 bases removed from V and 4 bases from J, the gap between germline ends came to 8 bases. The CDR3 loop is CAWWTVETQYF. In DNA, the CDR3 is TGTGCCTGGTGGACAGTAGAGACCCAGTACTTC.

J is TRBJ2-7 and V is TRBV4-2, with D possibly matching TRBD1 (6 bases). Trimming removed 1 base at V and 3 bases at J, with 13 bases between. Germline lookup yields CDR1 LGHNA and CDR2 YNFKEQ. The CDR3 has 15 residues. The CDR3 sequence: CASSQGQDRVYEQYF. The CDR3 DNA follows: TGTGCCAGCAGCCAAGGTCAGGACAGAGTCTACGAGCAGTACTTC.

The CDR3 sequence: CASSQVSAEQYF. The DNA of the CDR3 is TGTGCCAGCAGCCAAGTGAGTGCCGAGCAGTACTTC. The chain employs TRBV3-1 (or the pseudogene TRBV3-2) and TRBJ2-7; D remains unclear. The CDR3 has 12 amino acids. Per germline, CDR1 LGHDT and CDR2 YNNKEL (reference sequence). The ends were cut back, 1 base at V and 6 bases at J, with 7 bases in the middle.